The rows below give T cell receptor beta chains drawn from one sample of a study of early T cells in non-severe SARS-CoV-2 infection. A single record per CDR3 protein comes from TCRdb applying MiXCR to the 5' RACE reads. The sample has 26,000 or so distinct CDR3 sequences, approximately 5.1% seen once. What was sequenced was whole blood. The receptors were gathered from an adult who was a healthcare worker with PCR-confirmed SARS-CoV-2 infection or an uninfected control (not recorded which). Both conserved end residues are part of each CDR3. A D gene is named only where the DNA matches it firmly. Clone sizes are given selectively: once, few, many, or a class where the clone is expanded.

DNA	CDR3	size	V	J	D
TGCAGCGCGGGGGGAGGGGAGACCCAGTACTTC	CSAGGGETQYF	few	TRBV29-1	TRBJ2-5	TRBD2
TGTGCCAGCAGTTTTACCGGGGAGCTGTTTTTT	CASSFTGELFF	once	TRBV12-3/TRBV12-4	TRBJ2-2	NA
TGTGCCAGCAGCTTAGGGGACGACGAGCAGTACTTC	CASSLGDDEQYF	few	TRBV7-9	TRBJ2-7	NA
TGTGCCAGCAGCCAAGATTGGGACAGGAATAATGGCTACACCTTC	CASSQDWDRNNGYTF	NA	TRBV3-1	TRBJ1-2	TRBD1
TGTGCCAGCAGTTCCGGGACTAGCGGGGGTCTTGAGCAGTTCTTC	CASSSGTSGGLEQFF	NA	TRBV12-3/TRBV12-4	TRBJ2-1	TRBD2
TGTGCCAGCAGCCTGGGGGGGACAGGTGGTTCACCCCTCCACTTT	CASSLGGTGGSPLHF	many	TRBV7-2	TRBJ1-6	TRBD1
TGTGCCAGCAGTTACGTCGGGGGGGGGTTAACGGATACGCAGTATTTT	CASSYVGGGLTDTQYF	many	TRBV6-6	TRBJ2-3	TRBD2
TGTGCCAGCAGCCCCTCCACTAGCGAGTCCTACGAGCAGTACTTC	CASSPSTSESYEQYF	many	TRBV13	TRBJ2-7	TRBD2
TGTGCCAGCAGCCAAGATCTCCTAAATGAGCAGTTCTTC	CASSQDLLNEQFF	many	TRBV3-1	TRBJ2-1	NA
TGTGCCAGCAGCCAAGGTTTAGCAACTAACACTGAAGCTTTCTTT	CASSQGLATNTEAFF	NA	TRBV3-2	TRBJ1-1	NA
TGTGCCAGCAGTTACGCAACTACCTACGAGCAGTACTTC	CASSYATTYEQYF	NA	TRBV6-6	TRBJ2-7	NA
TGTGCCATCAGTGAGTCCACAGGGGTGGGCGGCTACACCTTC	CAISESTGVGGYTF	many	TRBV10-3	TRBJ1-2	TRBD1
TGCAGTGCGGGAACTAGCGGGGGTTTTAGTACGCAGTATTTT	CSAGTSGGFSTQYF	many	TRBV20-1	TRBJ2-3	TRBD2
TGTGCCAGCTCACAACCGGGGGGGTACACGAATGAGCAGTTCTTC	CASSQPGGYTNEQFF	NA	TRBV18	TRBJ2-1	TRBD2
TGCGCCAGCAGCCCCCTCACCAAAAGTGCCAACACCGGGGAGCTGTTTTTT	CASSPLTKSANTGELFF	few	TRBV4-1	TRBJ2-2	NA
TGTGCCAGCAGTTACTCAAACAGGGGCACCGGGGAGCTGTTTTTT	CASSYSNRGTGELFF	many	TRBV6-5	TRBJ2-2	TRBD1
TGTGCCAGCAGTGAGGTCAGGGGGCCAGAAGCTTTCTTT	CASSEVRGPEAFF	few	TRBV2	TRBJ1-1	TRBD1
TGTGCCAGCAGCTCGCCAGGGAAAAGAGCTGAAGCTTTCTTT	CASSSPGKRAEAFF	many	TRBV7-9	TRBJ1-1	NA
TGTGCCAGCAGCCAATTGGAAGGGCTGGGATGGAACACTGAAGCTTTCTTT	CASSQLEGLGWNTEAFF	many	TRBV16	TRBJ1-1	NA
TGTGCCATCAACGCGGGGGGTGAAGAGACCCAGTACTTC	CAINAGGEETQYF	many	TRBV10-3	TRBJ2-5	TRBD2
TGTGCCAGCAGTGAGTGGACTAGCGGGGGAGACAATGAGCAGTTCTTC	CASSEWTSGGDNEQFF	many	TRBV6-6	TRBJ2-1	TRBD2
TGTGCCAGCAGCTTTACCAGGGGTGGCACTGAAGCTTTCTTT	CASSFTRGGTEAFF	NA	TRBV7-2	TRBJ1-1	NA
TGCAGTGCCAACACCGGGACAGGGGACCTCCACCAAGAGACCCAGTACTTC	CSANTGTGDLHQETQYF	NA	TRBV20-1	TRBJ2-5	TRBD1
TGTGCCAGCAGCTTAGTCTGGGGGACACGCACAGATACGCAGTATTTT	CASSLVWGTRTDTQYF	few	TRBV7-8	TRBJ2-3	NA
TGTGCCAGCAGCCCCGGCGGTCAGGGGGTATACTCCTACAATGAGCAGTTCTTC	CASSPGGQGVYSYNEQFF	many	TRBV27	TRBJ2-1	TRBD1
TGTGCCAGCTCACCACCGAACAGGGACGGCGAAAAACTGTTTTTT	CASSPPNRDGEKLFF	many	TRBV18	TRBJ1-4	NA
TGTGCCAGCAGTGATGGGGGAATGGCTCAGCCCCAGCATTTT	CASSDGGMAQPQHF	many	TRBV2	TRBJ1-5	NA
TGTGCCAGCAGTGCCGCCGGGACTGACAATGAGCAGTTCTTC	CASSAAGTDNEQFF	NA	TRBV12-3/TRBV12-4	TRBJ2-1	NA
TGTGCCAGCAGTTTATGGGTTGGAAACACCATATATTTT	CASSLWVGNTIYF	many	TRBV12-3/TRBV12-4	TRBJ1-3	NA
TGTGCCAGCAGCCCTGGAAGGCTAGCGGGTGATACGCAGTATTTT	CASSPGRLAGDTQYF	few	TRBV5-4	TRBJ2-3	TRBD2
TGTGCCAGCAGCACGTTTAGGGCAGATACGCAGTATTTT	CASSTFRADTQYF	many	TRBV7-6	TRBJ2-3	NA
TGTGCCAGCAGCTCGACAGGGAACACAGATACGCAGTATTTT	CASSSTGNTDTQYF	many	TRBV7-9	TRBJ2-3	TRBD1
TGTGCCAGCCGCCGATACTTAGCGGATATCACAGATACGCAGTATTTT	CASRRYLADITDTQYF	few	TRBV6-1	TRBJ2-3	NA
TGTGCCAGCAGCTTAGTGACCCGTCCAGAGCAGTACTTC	CASSLVTRPEQYF	few	TRBV11-2	TRBJ2-7	NA
TGTGCCAGCAGCCAAGAGAAGGAGCAGTACTTC	CASSQEKEQYF	many	TRBV3-1	TRBJ2-7	NA
TGTGCCAGCAGCCCCCGGGACAGGGCCCAAGAGACCCAGTACTTC	CASSPRDRAQETQYF	many	TRBV7-9	TRBJ2-5	TRBD1
TGTGCCAGCAGTTACACCGAAGGGAACACTGAAGCTTTCTTT	CASSYTEGNTEAFF	NA	TRBV6-5	TRBJ1-1	NA
TGTGCCAGCAGTTTAGCGGGACCGTCCTACGAGCAGTACTTC	CASSLAGPSYEQYF	few	TRBV12-3/TRBV12-4	TRBJ2-7	NA
TGCGCCAGCAGCTTAGGGGGTTTTAGCAATCAGCCCCAGCATTTT	CASSLGGFSNQPQHF	many	TRBV5-1	TRBJ1-5	NA
TGTGCCAGCAGATATCCCGCCAAAGGTGGTGAGCAGTTCTTC	CASRYPAKGGEQFF	NA	TRBV6-5	TRBJ2-1	NA
TGTGCCAGTACCATGGGGGGAGCCTATGGCTACACCTTC	CASTMGGAYGYTF	NA	TRBV19	TRBJ1-2	NA
TGTGCCATCAGTGGGAGGGCTGAAGCTTTCTTT	CAISGRAEAFF	many	TRBV10-3	TRBJ1-1	NA
TGTGCCAGCAGCTTAGAGGGTGCCTCAAACTATGGCTACACCTTC	CASSLEGASNYGYTF	many	TRBV7-9	TRBJ1-2	NA
TGCAGTGCTAGCACGGGGAGGGGGCGCTCCTACGAGCAGTACTTC	CSASTGRGRSYEQYF	many	TRBV20-1	TRBJ2-7	NA
TGTGCCAGCACCCTAGGGCGTGAGACCCAGTACTTC	CASTLGRETQYF	many	TRBV7-2	TRBJ2-5	NA
TGCGCCAGCAGCTTGTCCCTAGCGGTCTACGAGCAGTACTTC	CASSLSLAVYEQYF	NA	TRBV5-1	TRBJ2-7	TRBD2
TGTGCCAGCAGCGGAGAGGCAGAAAATAACTATGGCTACACCTTC	CASSGEAENNYGYTF	NA	TRBV9	TRBJ1-2	NA
TGTGCCAGCACCCTAGGGGGGGTCCAGAACACTGAAGCTTTCTTT	CASTLGGVQNTEAFF	few	TRBV12-3/TRBV12-4	TRBJ1-1	NA